This T cell receptor beta chain appears in the sequencing data of a study of T-cell memory formation after mild COVID-19. Study information: In these data, TCR clusters were largely donor specific.

Overall study findings and caveats: Several responding clones turned up in pre-infection memory, indicating that cross-reactive memory may have taken part. SARS-CoV-2 specificity of second-wave clones peaking day 37 was unconfirmed.

Germline values: CDR1 SGHAT, CDR2 FQNNGV. V lost 1 base and J 0 bases, leaving 10 bases between the germline ends. This CDR3 has 16 amino acids. This clonotype has just one count. The antigen is not known. TCRalpha and TCRbeta libraries used 5'RACE with constant-segment primers and UMIs. From the 5' RACE reads, TCRdb called clonotypes with MiXCR, one entry per CDR3 protein. The repertoire holds about 560,000 distinct CDR3 sequences, with roughly 17% as singletons. The V gene is TRBV11-2, the J gene TRBJ1-3; maybe TRBD1 (5 bases). This receptor was obtained from an adult woman who had mild COVID-19 (a few samples of this study predate the infection). Cell type and time point are not known. Sequenced sample: PBMCs or a T cell subset sorted from them (not recorded which). CDR3 DNA sequence: TGTGCCAGCAGCTTAGGCAGGGCACTCTCTGGAAACACCATATATTTT. As protein: CASSLGRALSGNTIYF.